What follows are 7 T cell receptor beta chains derived from one specimen sequenced in a study of T cell responses to AZD1222 COVID-19 vaccine. Data came from immunoSEQ multiplex PCR; TCRdb stores just in-frame clones and leaves some out. Of about 90,000 clones listed, around 87% are singletons. The sample consisted of peripheral blood, taken 28 days after the second AZD1222 dose. These receptors came from an adult who received the AZD1222 COVID-19 vaccine.

V gene TRBV6-5 combines with J gene TRBJ2-5; D unclear. CDR1 is MNHEY and CDR2 is SVGAGI in the germline V gene. CDR3 length: 13 amino acids. Trimming removed 6 bases at V and 4 bases at J, with 12 bases between. The CDR3 is CASRPPAVETQYF. CDR3 nucleotides: TGTGCCAGCAGACCTCCGGCGGTAGAGACCCAGTACTTC.

V and J are TRBV4-1 and TRBJ2-3, with 7 bases fitting TRBD2. The germline V gene encodes CDR1 MGHRA and CDR2 YSYEKL. The CDR3 is 17 residues long. V was pared by 4 bases and J by 2 bases, with 12 bases of the junction left unmatched. CDR3 residues: CASSRASGGPHTDTQYF. CDR3 coding DNA: TGCGCCAGCAGCCGCGCTAGCGGAGGGCCCCACACAGATACGCAGTATTTT.

The CDR3: CASSPEDAYNEQFF. CDR3 sequence (DNA): TGTGCCAGCAGCCCCGAGGACGCCTACAATGAGCAGTTCTTC. This chain uses TRBV6-4 with TRBJ2-1; D not resolved. The CDR3 length is 14 residues. V lost 6 bases, J lost 2 bases, and 11 bases lay in between. Germline assignment: CDR1 MRHNA and CDR2 SNTAGT.

This chain connects TRBV6-5 to TRBJ2-2; D is unclear. The CDR3 runs to 16 residues. Trimming pared 2 bases from V and 2 bases from J, leaving 12 bases between. The germline gives CDR1 MNHEY, CDR2 SVGAGI. As DNA, the CDR3 is TGTGCCAGCAGTTACGTCGCCGATTATAACACCGGGGAGCTGTTTTTT. It is translated as CASSYVADYNTGELFF.

J is TRBJ1-2 and V is TRBV6-2 or TRBV6-3; D gene ambiguous. The CDR3 spans 12 residues. Trimming cost V 6 bases and J 2 bases, with 7 bases left between them. The germline V gene encodes CDR1 MNHEY and CDR2 SVGEGT. The CDR3 nucleotides are TGTGCCAGCAGCCCTACAAACTATGGCTACACCTTC. Amino acids: CASSPTNYGYTF.

A remark on this clone: One end of the junction does not line up with germline, which may come from a read error. The chain couples TRBV6-1 to TRBJ2-6; 8 nucleotides match TRBD1. Germline loops: CDR1 MNHNS, CDR2 SASEGT. The CDR3 has 16 residues. The CDR3 DNA is TGTGCCAGCTGTGAAGCGACAGGGGCTGGGGCCAACGTCCTGACTTTC. Its translation is CASCEATGAGANVLTF.

The V call is TRBV5-1, the J call TRBJ1-2; D is possibly TRBD1 (5 bases). Germline V gives CDR1 SGHRS, CDR2 YFSETQ. The CDR3 contains 13 residues. Trimming took 4 bases from V and 7 from J, leaving 14 bases between them. The CDR3 region is CASSVDGGGGYTF. The CDR3 region has the DNA TGCGCCAGCAGCGTGGACGGGGGAGGTGGCTACACCTTC.